The clone carrying this T cell receptor (beta chain) has just a few counts. What it binds is not known. The sample comes from a study of CD8+ T cells in alopecia areata. J was trimmed by 7 bases and V by 5 bases; bases with no gene match: 13. CDR3 size: 16 residues. CDR1 is PRHDT and CDR2 is FYEKMQ in the germline V gene (reference sequence). Study-wide results and caveats: Scalp sample data also include resident alphabeta T cells from normal skin.

RNA extraction and reverse transcription yielded cDNA as sequencing template. TCRdb's table, derived via immunoSEQ multiplex PCR, lists solely in-frame clones and lacks some. The table shows 170,000 or so clones, with about three fifths occurring only once. Treatment in this sample: oral pan-JAK inhibitor, 5-10 mg twice daily. PBMCs served as the source from which CD4+ and CD8+ T cells were sorted. This sequence originates from a human donor with alopecia areata. This chain uses TRBV13 with TRBJ2-1; the match to TRBD1 covers 8 bases. The sample consisted of CD4+ T cells sorted from blood, taken at week 4, from a patient treated with tofacitinib. The CDR3 spells CASSAGTGTGGNEQFF. The CDR3 DNA reads TGTGCCAGCAGCGCAGGTACCGGGACAGGCGGGAATGAGCAGTTCTTC.